These T cell receptor beta chains were read from a single sample in a study of monozygotic twins with cystic fibrosis. Measured with immunoSEQ multiplex PCR; TCRdb has only the in-frame clones, and not every one. Of approximately 13,000 clones listed, 80% to 90% are singletons. The sequenced material came from blood. The receptors shown here come from a boy younger than 18 with cystic fibrosis. The CDR3 runs from the conserved cysteine through the conserved F or W. D genes are given only for firm matches. The size of a clone is reported for some rows only, either as once, few or many, or as a class for expanded clones.

TRBV4-1	.	TRBJ2-1	.	CASSQEGLPPYNEQFF	TGCGCCAGCAGCCAAGAAGGTCTGCCCCCATACAATGAGCAGTTCTTC
TRBV2	TRBD1	TRBJ1-4	.	CASSRQGYEKLFF	TGTGCCAGCAGTCGACAGGGGTATGAAAAACTGTTTTTT
TRBV9	.	TRBJ2-3	.	CASSGVTDTQYF	TGTGCCAGCAGCGGTGTCACAGATACGCAGTATTTT
TRBV6-1	TRBD2	TRBJ2-4	.	CASSEEVAGITKNIQYF	TGTGCCAGCAGTGAGGAGGTAGCGGGTATAACCAAAAACATTCAGTACTTC
TRBV6-1	.	TRBJ1-5	once	CASSEESLGVQPQHF	TGTGCCAGCAGTGAAGAGAGTTTAGGGGTTCAGCCCCAGCATTTT
TRBV6-5	.	TRBJ1-5	few	CASRSDLSPHQPQHF	TGTGCCAGCCGCTCGGACCTATCTCCCCATCAGCCCCAGCATTTT
TRBV10-3	.	TRBJ1-1	.	CAIRITGSENTEAFF	TGTGCCATCAGGATTACAGGGTCCGAGAACACTGAAGCTTTCTTT
TRBV27	.	TRBJ2-7	.	CASSLRGTVEQYF	TGTGCCAGCAGTTTAAGGGGTACGGTCGAGCAGTACTTC
TRBV7-9	.	TRBJ2-5	.	CASSLALQPGETQYF	TGTGCCAGCAGCTTAGCGCTACAGCCAGGGGAGACCCAGTACTTC
TRBV30	.	TRBJ2-1	.	CAWISALFNEQFF	TGTGCCTGGATAAGTGCGTTGTTCAATGAGCAGTTCTTC
TRBV27	.	TRBJ1-1	.	CASRPAGWTEAFF	TGTGCCAGCAGACCCGCCGGGTGGACTGAAGCTTTCTTT
TRBV6-1	.	TRBJ2-3	.	CASWSRDSTDTQYF	TGTGCCAGCTGGAGTCGGGACAGCACAGATACGCAGTATTTT
TRBV7-3	.	TRBJ2-5	few	CASSLTGDETQYF	TGTGCCAGCAGCTTAACAGGGGATGAGACCCAGTACTTC
TRBV4-1	.	TRBJ2-7	.	CASSQEQRTYYEQYF	TGCGCCAGCAGCCAAGAACAGCGGACCTACTACGAGCAGTACTTC
TRBV5-4	.	TRBJ2-5	.	CASSLGPAQYQETQYF	TGTGCCAGCAGCTTGGGACCAGCGCAATACCAAGAGACCCAGTACTTC
TRBV7-6	TRBD1	TRBJ2-5	.	CASSLGEKGQGGKTQYF	TGTGCCAGCAGCTTAGGAGAAAAGGGACAGGGGGGAAAGACCCAGTACTTC
TRBV18	.	TRBJ1-2	.	CASSPPTENYGYTF	TGTGCCAGCTCACCCCCGACCGAGAACTATGGCTACACCTTC
TRBV27	TRBD2	TRBJ2-7	.	CASSSPSGRVYEQYF	TGTGCCAGCAGTTCCCCTAGCGGGAGGGTCTACGAGCAGTACTTC